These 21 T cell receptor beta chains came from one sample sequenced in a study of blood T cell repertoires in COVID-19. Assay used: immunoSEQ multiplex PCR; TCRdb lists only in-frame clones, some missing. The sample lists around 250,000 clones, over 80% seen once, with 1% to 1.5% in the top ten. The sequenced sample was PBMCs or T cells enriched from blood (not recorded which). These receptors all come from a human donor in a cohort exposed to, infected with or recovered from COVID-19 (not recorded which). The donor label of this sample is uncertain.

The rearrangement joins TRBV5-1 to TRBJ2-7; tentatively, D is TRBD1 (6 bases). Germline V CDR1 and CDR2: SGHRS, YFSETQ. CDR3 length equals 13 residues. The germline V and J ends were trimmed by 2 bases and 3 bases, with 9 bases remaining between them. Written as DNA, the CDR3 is TGCGCCAGCAGCTTTGGACAGAGCTACGAGCAGTACTTC. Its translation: CASSFGQSYEQYF.

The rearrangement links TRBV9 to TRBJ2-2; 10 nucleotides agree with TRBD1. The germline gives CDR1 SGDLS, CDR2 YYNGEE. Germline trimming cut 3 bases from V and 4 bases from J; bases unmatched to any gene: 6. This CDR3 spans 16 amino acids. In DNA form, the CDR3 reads TGTGCCAGCAGCGAACAGAGGACAGGGGGCACCGGGGAGCTGTTTTTT. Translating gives CASSEQRTGGTGELFF.

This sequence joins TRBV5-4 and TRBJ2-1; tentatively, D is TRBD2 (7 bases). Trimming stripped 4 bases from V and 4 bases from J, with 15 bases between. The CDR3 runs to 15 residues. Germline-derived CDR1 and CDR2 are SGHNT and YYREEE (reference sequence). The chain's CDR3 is CASSPSGGAYNEQFF. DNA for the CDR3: TGTGCCAGCAGCCCGAGTGGGGGGGCTTACAATGAGCAGTTCTTC.

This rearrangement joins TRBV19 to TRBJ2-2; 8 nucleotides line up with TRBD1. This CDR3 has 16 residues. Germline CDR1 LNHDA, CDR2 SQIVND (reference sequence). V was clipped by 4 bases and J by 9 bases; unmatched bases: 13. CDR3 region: CASSTPGQALGRELFF. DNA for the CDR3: TGTGCCAGTAGTACCCCGGGACAGGCCCTAGGTAGGGAGCTGTTTTTT. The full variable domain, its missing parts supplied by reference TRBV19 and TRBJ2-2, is DGGITQSPKYLFRKEGQNVTLSCEQNLNHDAMYWYRQDPGQGLRLIYYSQIVNDFQKGDIAEGYSVSREKKESFPLTVTSAQKNPTAFYLCASSTPGQALGRELFFGEGSRLTVL.

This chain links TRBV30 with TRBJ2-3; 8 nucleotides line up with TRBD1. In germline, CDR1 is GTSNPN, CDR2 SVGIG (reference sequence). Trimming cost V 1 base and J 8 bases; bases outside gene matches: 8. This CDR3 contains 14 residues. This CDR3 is CAWSAAGGTGTQYF. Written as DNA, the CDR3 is TGTGCCTGGAGTGCGGCAGGGGGCACCGGTACGCAGTATTTT.

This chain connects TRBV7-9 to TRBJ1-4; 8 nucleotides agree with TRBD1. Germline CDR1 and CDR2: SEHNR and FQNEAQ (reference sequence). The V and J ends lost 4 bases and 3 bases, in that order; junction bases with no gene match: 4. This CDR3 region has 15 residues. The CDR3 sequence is CASSSDREANEKLFF. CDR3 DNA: TGTGCCAGCAGCTCGGACAGGGAGGCTAATGAAAAACTGTTTTTT.

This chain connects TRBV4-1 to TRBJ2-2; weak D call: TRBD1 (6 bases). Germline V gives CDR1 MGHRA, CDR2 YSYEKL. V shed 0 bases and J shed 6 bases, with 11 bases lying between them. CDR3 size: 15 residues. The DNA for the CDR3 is TGCGCCAGCAGCCAAGAGGCGCAGGGGCCCGGGGAGCTGTTTTTT. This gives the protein CASSQEAQGPGELFF.

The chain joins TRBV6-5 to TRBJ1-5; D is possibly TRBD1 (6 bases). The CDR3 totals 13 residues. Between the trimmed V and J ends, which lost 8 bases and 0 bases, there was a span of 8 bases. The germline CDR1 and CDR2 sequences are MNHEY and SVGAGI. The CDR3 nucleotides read TGTGCCAGCGGACAGCGTAGCAATCAGCCCCAGCATTTT. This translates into CASGQRSNQPQHF.

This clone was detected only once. The CDR3 nucleotides are TGTGCCAGCAGTGAAGCGGGCGGGGAGGTTGGCTCCTACGAGCAGTACTTC. This encodes CASSEAGGEVGSYEQYF. This rearrangement joins TRBV6-1 to TRBJ2-7, with TRBD2 as a possible D gene (6 bases). Germline V CDR1 and CDR2: MNHNS, SASEGT. This CDR3 region has 17 residues. The V gene lost 0 bases and the J gene lost 0 bases, with 15 bases spanning the gap.

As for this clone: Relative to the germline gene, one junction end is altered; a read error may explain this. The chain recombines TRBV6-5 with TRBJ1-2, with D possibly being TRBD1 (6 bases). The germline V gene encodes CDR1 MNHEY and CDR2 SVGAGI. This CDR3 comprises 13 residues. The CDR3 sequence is CASRDRPNYGCTF. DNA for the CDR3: TGTGCCAGCAGGGACAGACCTAACTATGGCTGCACCTTC.

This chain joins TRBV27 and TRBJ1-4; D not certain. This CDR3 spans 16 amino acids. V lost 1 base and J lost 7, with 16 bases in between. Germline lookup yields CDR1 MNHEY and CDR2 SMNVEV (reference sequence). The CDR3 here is CASSLFRLAGSEKLFF. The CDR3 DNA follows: TGTGCCAGCAGTTTATTCCGTTTGGCAGGTAGTGAAAAACTGTTTTTT. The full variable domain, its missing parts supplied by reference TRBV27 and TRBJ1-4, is EAQVTQNPRYLITVTGKKLTVTCSQNMNHEYMSWYRQDPGLGLRQIYYSMNVEVTDKGDVPEGYKVSRKEKRNFPLILESPSPNQTSLYFCASSLFRLAGSEKLFFGSGTQLSVL.

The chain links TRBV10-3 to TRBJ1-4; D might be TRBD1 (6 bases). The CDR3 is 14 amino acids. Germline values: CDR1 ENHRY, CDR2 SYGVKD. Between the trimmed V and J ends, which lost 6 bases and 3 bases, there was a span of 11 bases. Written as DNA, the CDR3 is TGTGCCATCAGCCAGGGGCAGTCTAATGAAAAACTGTTTTTT. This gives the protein CAISQGQSNEKLFF.

The CDR3 bases are TGTGCCATCAGAGACAGCTCTGGAAACACCATATATTTT. This translates into CAIRDSSGNTIYF. The chain carries TRBV10-3 and TRBJ1-3, with a weak D call TRBD1 (5 bases). The CDR3 runs 13 residues. Trimming left V 6 bases short and J 0 bases short, with 6 bases between. Germline-derived CDR1 and CDR2 are ENHRY and SYGVKD.

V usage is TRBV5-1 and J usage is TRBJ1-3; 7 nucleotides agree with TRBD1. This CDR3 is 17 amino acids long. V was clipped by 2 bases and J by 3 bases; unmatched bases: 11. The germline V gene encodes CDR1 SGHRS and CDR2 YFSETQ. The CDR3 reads CASSLNPTGANGNTIYF. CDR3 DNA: TGCGCCAGCAGCTTAAACCCCACAGGGGCAAATGGAAACACCATATATTTT.

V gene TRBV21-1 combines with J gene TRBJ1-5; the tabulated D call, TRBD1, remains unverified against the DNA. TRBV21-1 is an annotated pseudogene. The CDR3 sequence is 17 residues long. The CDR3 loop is CASKRQGIKGSNQPQHF. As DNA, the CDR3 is TGTGCCAGCAAAAGACAGGGGATTAAGGGTAGCAATCAGCCCCAGCATTTT.

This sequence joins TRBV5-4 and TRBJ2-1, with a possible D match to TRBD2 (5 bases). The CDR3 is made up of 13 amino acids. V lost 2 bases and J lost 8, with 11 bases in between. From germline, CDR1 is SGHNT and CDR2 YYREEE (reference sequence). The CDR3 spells CASSFAGVHEQFF. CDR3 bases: TGTGCCAGCAGCTTTGCGGGTGTCCATGAGCAGTTCTTC.

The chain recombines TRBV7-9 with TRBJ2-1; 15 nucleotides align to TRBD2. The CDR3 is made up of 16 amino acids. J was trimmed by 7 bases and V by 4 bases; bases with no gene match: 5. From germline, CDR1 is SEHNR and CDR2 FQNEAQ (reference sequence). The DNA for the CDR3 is TGTGCCAGCAGCTGGAGGACTAGCGGGGGGGCAAATGAGCAGTTCTTC. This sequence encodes CASSWRTSGGANEQFF.

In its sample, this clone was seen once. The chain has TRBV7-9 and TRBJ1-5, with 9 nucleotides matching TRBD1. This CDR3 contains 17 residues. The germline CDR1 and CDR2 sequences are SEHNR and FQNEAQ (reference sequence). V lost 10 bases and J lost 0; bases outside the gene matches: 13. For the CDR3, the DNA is TGTGCCAACTTCTCCGGGACAGGGCCAAATAGCAATCAGCCCCAGCATTTT. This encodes CANFSGTGPNSNQPQHF.

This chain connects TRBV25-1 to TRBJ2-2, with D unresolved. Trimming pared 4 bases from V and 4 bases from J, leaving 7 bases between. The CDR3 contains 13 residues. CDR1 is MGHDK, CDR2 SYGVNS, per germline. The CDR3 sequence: CASSVQITGELFF. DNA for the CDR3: TGTGCCAGCAGTGTCCAGATCACCGGGGAGCTGTTTTTT.

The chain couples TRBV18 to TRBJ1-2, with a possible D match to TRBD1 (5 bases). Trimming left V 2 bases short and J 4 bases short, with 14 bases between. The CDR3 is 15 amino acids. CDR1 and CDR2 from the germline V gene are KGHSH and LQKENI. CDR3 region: CASSPRSQGSYGYTF. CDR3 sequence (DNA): TGTGCCAGCTCACCAAGATCTCAGGGATCCTATGGCTACACCTTC.

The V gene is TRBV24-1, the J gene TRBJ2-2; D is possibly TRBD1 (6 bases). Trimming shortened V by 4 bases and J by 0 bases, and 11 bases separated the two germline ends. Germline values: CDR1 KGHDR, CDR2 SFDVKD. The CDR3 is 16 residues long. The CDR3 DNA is TGTGCCACCAGTGACTCGACAGGATCGAACACCGGGGAGCTGTTTTTT. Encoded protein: CATSDSTGSNTGELFF.